The 21 T cell receptor beta chains in this list originate from one sample, sequenced in a study of T-cell memory formation after mild COVID-19. Using its own MiXCR run on the 5' RACE reads, TCRdb lists one record per CDR3 protein. The sample shows roughly 600,000 distinct CDR3 sequences, about 20% of them seen only once. Sequenced material: PBMCs or a T cell subset sorted from them (not recorded which). These TCRs come from an adult woman who had mild COVID-19 (a few samples of this study predate the infection). Cell type and time point are not known.

This clonotype has a handful of counts. The chain recombines TRBV4-1 with TRBJ1-2; D is unresolved. Germline-derived CDR1 and CDR2 are MGHRA and YSYEKL. The CDR3 is 14 amino acids. The V end was cut by 5 bases, the J end by 4 bases, with 14 bases between. CDR3 protein: CASSYVSGSYGYTF. The CDR3 DNA is TGCGCCAGCAGCTACGTTTCGGGATCCTATGGCTACACCTTC.

This clonotype came up a few times. The rearrangement uses TRBV5-1 and TRBJ1-6; 7 bases are shared with TRBD1. V lost 0 bases, J lost 7 bases, and 4 bases stayed unmatched. This CDR3 region has 15 residues. Germline assignment: CDR1 SGHRS and CDR2 YFSETQ. CDR3 loop: CASSLASGGNSPLHF. CDR3 nucleotides: TGCGCCAGCAGCTTGGCTTCAGGGGGGAATTCACCCCTCCACTTT. The complete variable domain, with remaining parts taken from reference TRBV5-1 and TRBJ1-6, reads KAGVTQTPRYLIKTRGQQVTLSCSPISGHRSVSWYQQTPGQGLQFLFEYFSETQRNKGNFPGRFSGRQFSNSRSEMNVSTLELGDSALYLCASSLASGGNSPLHFGNGTRLTVT.

J is TRBJ1-1 and V is TRBV3-1; perhaps TRBD1 as D (6 bases). The CDR3 contains 15 residues. From germline, CDR1 is LGHDT and CDR2 YNNKEL (reference sequence). Trimming cost V 5 bases and J 5 bases, with 18 bases left between them. CDR3 nucleotide sequence: TGTGCCAGCAGCTCCCCCGCGGGGGGCACGACTGAAGCTTTCTTT. Translated, it gives CASSSPAGGTTEAFF. The whole variable domain, filled in from reference TRBV3-1 and TRBJ1-1, reads DTAVSQTPKYLVTQMGNDKSIKCEQNLGHDTMYWYKQDSKKFLKIMFSYNNKELIINETVPNRFSPKSPDKAHLNLHINSLELGDSAVYFCASSSPAGGTTEAFFGQGTRLTVV.

V gene TRBV29-1 combines with J gene TRBJ2-5; 8 bases align to TRBD2. Germline trimming cut 6 bases from V and 5 bases from J; bases unmatched to any gene: 11. Germline V gene sequence: CDR1 SQVTM, CDR2 ANQGSEA. The CDR3 extends over 14 amino acids. CDR3 DNA sequence: TGCAGCGTCAGACTAGCGCTTGTGTGGGAGACCCAGTACTTC. Protein sequence: CSVRLALVWETQYF.

The CDR3 DNA follows: TGTGCCAGCAGTTTATACGGAGATAATTCACCCCTCCACTTT. Amino acids: CASSLYGDNSPLHF. The rearrangement joins TRBV12-3 or TRBV12-4 to TRBJ1-6; D not resolved. V was trimmed by 2 bases and J by 5 bases, leaving 7 bases between them. The CDR3 runs to 14 residues.

This clonotype was seen a handful of times. The chain is built from TRBV29-1 and TRBJ2-1, with D unresolved. Per germline, CDR1 SQVTM and CDR2 ANQGSEA. The CDR3 contains 14 residues. V lost 4 bases, J lost 4 bases, and 14 bases lay in between. CDR3 sequence reads: CSVVTAVPYNEQFF. The CDR3 coding sequence is TGCAGCGTTGTCACAGCCGTCCCTTACAATGAGCAGTTCTTC.

As DNA, the CDR3 is TGTGCCAGCAGTTTACAGGGGGCAAGAGGATCGATCACTGAAGCTTTCTTT. This gives the protein CASSLQGARGSITEAFF. J is TRBJ1-1 and V is TRBV7-2; TRBD1 agrees at 9 bases. The CDR3 has 17 residues. V lost 6 bases, J lost 4 bases, and 15 bases stayed unmatched. Germline loops: CDR1 SGHTA, CDR2 FQGNSA.

The rearrangement joins TRBV12-3 or TRBV12-4 to TRBJ2-3; D gene uncertain. The CDR3 is made up of 14 amino acids. V lost 6 bases and J 0 bases, leaving 10 bases between the germline ends. The CDR3 is CASRFGPSTDTQYF. Here the CDR3 DNA reads TGTGCCAGCAGATTTGGCCCGAGCACAGATACGCAGTATTTT.

This chain links TRBV5-1 with TRBJ2-5; unclear D gene. The V gene lost 6 bases and the J gene lost 4 bases, with 16 bases spanning the gap. The CDR3 consists of 14 residues. CDR1 and CDR2 from the germline V gene are SGHRS and YFSETQ. CDR3 loop: CASTYPAIGETQYF. The CDR3 nucleotides read TGCGCCAGCACCTACCCCGCTATAGGAGAGACCCAGTACTTC. Full variable domain (missing parts from reference TRBV5-1 and TRBJ2-5): KAGVTQTPRYLIKTRGQQVTLSCSPISGHRSVSWYQQTPGQGLQFLFEYFSETQRNKGNFPGRFSGRQFSNSRSEMNVSTLELGDSALYLCASTYPAIGETQYFGPGTRLLVL.

This clonotype came up a few times. The chain uses TRBV6-1 and TRBJ1-2, with D maybe TRBD1 (6 bases). Germline values: CDR1 MNHNS, CDR2 SASEGT. This CDR3 region has 15 residues. Trimming pared 8 bases from V and 2 bases from J, leaving 18 bases between. CDR3 amino acids: CASFTRQANNYGYTF. The CDR3 coding sequence is TGTGCCAGCTTCACCCGACAGGCTAACAACTATGGCTACACCTTC.

There are many counts of this clonotype. This rearrangement joins TRBV7-9 to TRBJ1-6; 9 bases match TRBD1. Germline trimming cut 5 bases from V and 7 bases from J; bases unmatched to any gene: 6. Germline CDR1 SEHNR, CDR2 FQNEAQ (reference sequence). This CDR3 region has 15 residues. As DNA, the CDR3 is TGTGCCAGCAGCCCAAGTGGACAGGGGAATTCACCCCTCCACTTT. Protein sequence: CASSPSGQGNSPLHF.

This clonotype was counted between two and nine times. This chain uses TRBV20-1 with TRBJ2-7; D might be TRBD1 (6 bases). The length of the CDR3 is 13 residues. CDR1 is DFQATT and CDR2 is SNEGSKA in the germline V gene (reference sequence). Trimming left V 3 bases short and J 3 bases short, with 12 bases between. The CDR3 here is CSASGTIDYEQYF. CDR3 coding DNA: TGCAGTGCTAGTGGGACAATCGACTACGAGCAGTACTTC.

This clonotype was counted between two and nine times. This chain connects TRBV20-1 to TRBJ2-2; 8 positions agree with TRBD1. Trimming took 3 bases from V and 5 from J; bases not matched to a gene: 8. The CDR3 is made up of 15 amino acids. Germline loops: CDR1 DFQATT, CDR2 SNEGSKA (reference sequence). The CDR3 here is CSASPQGVGTGELFF. In DNA form, the CDR3 reads TGCAGTGCTAGCCCACAGGGGGTAGGGACCGGGGAGCTGTTTTTT.

This clonotype was picked up a small number of times. V usage is TRBV7-9 and J usage is TRBJ2-7, with D perhaps assigned TRBD1 or TRBD2 (5 bases each). The V end was cut by 1 base, the J end by 6 bases, with 10 bases between. The germline gives CDR1 SEHNR, CDR2 FQNEAQ (reference sequence). CDR3 length: 13 amino acids. For the CDR3, the DNA is TGTGCCAGCAGCTTAGGGGGGACGGTCGAGCAGTACTTC. It is translated as CASSLGGTVEQYF.

This clonotype was detected ten times or more. J is TRBJ2-3 and V is TRBV5-4; 8 nucleotides match TRBD2. J gave up 0 bases and V 5 bases, and 5 bases lay outside the gene matches. This CDR3 comprises 15 residues. Germline V CDR1 and CDR2: SGHNT, YYREEE (reference sequence). DNA of the CDR3: TGTGCCAGCAGGGTCGGGGGGGCAAGCACAGATACGCAGTATTTT. It translates to CASRVGGASTDTQYF. Filled out from reference TRBV5-4 and TRBJ2-3, the complete variable domain reads ETGVTQSPTHLIKTRGQQVTLRCSSQSGHNTVSWYQQALGQGPQFIFQYYREEENGRGNFPPRFSGLQFPNYSSELNVNALELDDSALYLCASRVGGASTDTQYFGPGTRLTVL.

The rearrangement uses TRBV5-6 and TRBJ2-2, with 8 bases identical to TRBD1. Trimming at V came to 1 base and at J to 6 bases, leaving 8 bases not matched to a gene. From germline, CDR1 is SGHDT and CDR2 YYEEEE. The CDR3 is made up of 16 amino acids. CDR3 residues: CASSLSRGQGPGELFF. The DNA for the CDR3 is TGTGCCAGCAGCTTGTCTCGTGGACAGGGCCCCGGGGAGCTGTTTTTT.

This clonotype has more than one count but fewer than ten. V gene TRBV6-6 combines with J gene TRBJ1-5; D not resolved. The CDR3 spans 13 residues. Germline-derived CDR1 and CDR2 are MNHNY and SVGAGI (reference sequence). The V and J ends lost 6 bases and 3 bases respectively, with 9 bases between them. CDR3 in DNA: TGTGCCAGCAGCCCCACCTCCAATCAGCCCCAGCATTTT. It yields the protein CASSPTSNQPQHF.

This clonotype was detected a few times. The J gene is TRBJ1-3, the V gene TRBV5-5, with D maybe TRBD1 (6 bases). Trimming removed 3 bases at V and 4 bases at J, with 17 bases between. Germline values: CDR1 SGHKS, CDR2 YYEKEE (reference sequence). This CDR3 contains 16 residues. The CDR3 loop reads CASSWLRGRSGNTIYF. The CDR3 DNA reads TGTGCCAGCAGCTGGCTCAGGGGACGATCAGGAAACACCATATATTTT.

The rearrangement joins TRBV7-9 to TRBJ2-7; TRBD2 matches 7 bases. Per the germline V gene, CDR1 is SEHNR and CDR2 is FQNEAQ (reference sequence). The ends lost 3 bases at V and 2 bases at J; junction bases unmatched: 4. This CDR3 has 14 amino acids. The CDR3 loop reads CASSFGTTTYEQYF. In DNA, the CDR3 is TGTGCCAGCAGCTTCGGGACTACAACCTACGAGCAGTACTTC.

The rearrangement joins TRBV3-1 to TRBJ2-2; D is uncertain. CDR1 is LGHDT, CDR2 YNNKEL, per germline (reference sequence). CDR3 size: 13 residues. V was clipped by 2 bases and J by 7 bases, with 8 bases between them. CDR3 nucleotides: TGTGCCAGCAGCCAACGAATAGGCGGGGAGCTGTTTTTT. It translates to CASSQRIGGELFF.

In its sample, this clonotype was seen a few times. This chain joins TRBV12-3 or TRBV12-4 and TRBJ1-5; weak D call: TRBD1 (5 bases). This CDR3 is built from 15 residues. Trimming shortened V by 6 bases and J by 0 bases, and 12 bases separated the two germline ends. The CDR3 reads CASSQDRLSNQPQHF. The CDR3 coding sequence is TGTGCCAGCAGCCAAGACAGACTTAGCAATCAGCCCCAGCATTTT.